This TCR beta chain is from a study of cytomegalovirus exposure and HLA in healthy donors. Whole-study findings and limits: The likely origin of a cluster of highly shared sequence variants was a sequencing artifact. V segments that were indistinguishable, TRBV6-2 and TRBV6-3 among them, were omitted from analysis. In a later analysis, the majority of CMV-associated beta chains seemingly showed HLA restriction.

The PCR ran on 60 Vbeta and 13 Jbeta primers. As processed by the authors: In a later analysis, of 80 million to 90 million unique beta chains, roughly 11 million appeared in at least two donors. Here immunoSEQ multiplex PCR was the method, and the copy in TCRdb shows in-frame clones only, minus some. That table supplies the V and J calls and clone size; D and trimming were determined from the DNA. The data hold approximately 190,000 clones, with around 84% observed a single time. As regards this clone: Antigen specificity is unknown.

Per germline, CDR1 KGHSH and CDR2 LQKENI. The V end was cut by 3 bases, the J end by 3 bases, with 15 bases between. CDR3 length equals 15 residues. The clonotype was recovered from a man aged 35-49 years in good health and CMV-seropositive. The genes are TRBV18 and TRBJ2-7, with D possibly matching TRBD2 (6 bases). Sequencing input: PBMCs. CDR3 loop: CASSPGEAGNYEQYF. CDR3 DNA sequence: TGTGCCAGCTCACCCGGGGAGGCCGGTAACTACGAGCAGTACTTC.